This T cell receptor (beta chain) originates from a study of cytomegalovirus exposure and HLA in healthy donors. Study at large: The 95 to 150 validation repertoires used a platform that matched the one used for the 600 to 750 first-cohort repertoires, as a later analysis reported.

Study-level results: The investigators catalogued 150 to 200 TCR beta chains as cytomegalovirus-associated. Rarity characterized most TCR sequences, yet some public TCRs appeared in many donors.

The germline gives CDR1 SGHAT, CDR2 FQNNGV. The CDR3 extends over 16 amino acids. Losses at the gene ends were 0 bases for V and 0 bases for J; bases not matched to a gene: 2. Data came from immunoSEQ multiplex PCR; TCRdb stores just in-frame clones and leaves some out. The sample shows roughly 330,000 clones, approximately 90% of them seen only once. A note on this clone: Its matching antigen is unknown.

This sequence originates from a young woman in good health and CMV-seropositive. Material: PBMCs. J is TRBJ2-7 and V is TRBV11-2, with 10 bases fitting TRBD2. The CDR3, as DNA: TGTGCCAGCAGCTTAGATCCTAGCGGGAGCTCCTACGAGCAGTACTTC. This sequence encodes CASSLDPSGSSYEQYF.